One and the same sample provided the 10 T cell receptor beta chains below, sequenced in a study of blood T cell repertoires in COVID-19. Profiling relied on immunoSEQ multiplex PCR, and the TCRdb table lists in-frame clones only, not all of them. The repertoire holds over 45,000 clones, over 80% seen once, with approximately 54% in the top ten. The sample taken for sequencing was peripheral blood. The receptors stem from a man between 70 and 80 years old with acute or convalescent COVID-19.

J is TRBJ2-1 and V is TRBV7-2, with 8 bases that match TRBD2. Trimming took 1 base from V and 9 from J; bases not matched to a gene: 8. Germline V gene sequence: CDR1 SGHTA, CDR2 FQGNSA. The CDR3 covers 15 residues. The CDR3: CASSLVAGWWSEQFF. CDR3 DNA: TGTGCCAGCAGCTTAGTAGCGGGGTGGTGGAGTGAGCAGTTCTTC.

The rearrangement links TRBV7-2 to TRBJ1-6; 7 nucleotides match TRBD1. The V segment lost 5 bases and the J segment 10 bases; nucleotides outside the gene matches: 8. CDR3 size: 14 residues. Germline V CDR1 and CDR2: SGHTA, FQGNSA. CDR3 sequence: CASSPRTGESPLHF. The DNA for the CDR3 is TGTGCCAGCAGCCCTAGAACAGGGGAATCACCCCTCCACTTT. Using reference TRBV7-2 and TRBJ1-6 for the parts outside the CDR3, the full variable domain is GAGVSQSPSNKVTEKGKDVELRCDPISGHTALYWYRQSLGQGLEFLIYFQGNSAPDKSGLPSDRFSAERTGGSVSTLTIQRTQQEDSAVYLCASSPRTGESPLHFGNGTRLTVT.

J is TRBJ2-7 and V is TRBV6-5, with 8 bases aligning to TRBD1. The V and J ends lost 2 bases and 4 bases, in that order; junction bases with no gene match: 1. The CDR3 is 13 residues long. Germline assignment: CDR1 MNHEY and CDR2 SVGAGI. The CDR3 DNA follows: TGTGCCAGCAGTTACGGGACAGGTTACGAGCAGTACTTC. Translation: CASSYGTGYEQYF.

V usage is TRBV5-8 and J usage is TRBJ2-2; D remains unclear. Trimming pared 7 bases from V and 5 bases from J, leaving 12 bases between. The CDR3 is 13 amino acids. The germline V gene encodes CDR1 SGHTS and CDR2 YDEGEE. CDR3 amino acids: CASRLRSTGELFF. Here the CDR3 DNA reads TGTGCCAGCCGTTTAAGGAGTACCGGGGAGCTGTTTTTT.

CDR3 loop: CASSSLGTSGSYEQYF. The CDR3 DNA sequence: TGTGCCAGCAGTTCTCTCGGGACATCTGGCTCCTACGAGCAGTACTTC. The chain links TRBV27 to TRBJ2-7, with D possibly matching TRBD1 (6 bases). The CDR3 sequence is 16 residues long. The V gene's germline CDR1 is MNHEY and CDR2 SMNVEV (reference sequence). Trimming shortened V by 4 bases and J by 0 bases, and 16 bases separated the two germline ends.

This sequence joins TRBV20-1 and TRBJ2-7; TRBD2 is a possible D gene (6 bases). Trimming cost V 7 bases and J 5 bases, with 12 bases left between them. This CDR3 has 11 residues. Germline values: CDR1 DFQATT, CDR2 SNEGSKA (reference sequence). The DNA for the CDR3 is TGCAGTGGAGGTATAGCGGACGAGCAGTACTTC. It is translated as CSGGIADEQYF.

The chain uses TRBV5-8 and TRBJ1-1, with D unresolved. Germline V gives CDR1 SGHTS, CDR2 YDEGEE. This CDR3 is built from 14 residues. The ends were cut back, 1 base at V and 1 base at J, with 8 bases in the middle. The CDR3 DNA reads as TGTGCCAGCAGCTTGCAGACGGGGAACACTGAAGCTTTCTTT. It encodes CASSLQTGNTEAFF.

The rearrangement uses TRBV6-5 and TRBJ1-5, with a tentative D call TRBD1 (6 bases). Germline assignment: CDR1 MNHEY and CDR2 SVGAGI. Trimming pared 4 bases from V and 0 bases from J, leaving 13 bases between. The CDR3 is 16 amino acids. The CDR3 reads CASSSLTGYSNQPQHF. The CDR3 region has the DNA TGTGCCAGCAGTTCCTTGACAGGCTATAGCAATCAGCCCCAGCATTTT.

This clone was recorded once. This chain connects TRBV6-1 to TRBJ1-2; no clear D. The ends were cut back, 2 bases at V and 0 bases at J, with 4 bases in the middle. The CDR3 consists of 13 residues. Germline loops: CDR1 MNHNS, CDR2 SASEGT. DNA for the CDR3: TGTGCCAGCAGTGAATTAGCTAACTATGGCTACACCTTC. Residues: CASSELANYGYTF.

The CDR3 bases are TGTGCCAGCAGTTCAAGAAGGGGTAGGGGCACTGAAGCTTTCTTT. This translates into CASSSRRGRGTEAFF. This chain links TRBV5-4 with TRBJ1-1, with a possible D match to TRBD1 (5 bases). The germline V gene has CDR1 SGHNT and CDR2 YYREEE (reference sequence). This CDR3 is 15 amino acids long. V dropped 5 bases and J dropped 4 bases, with 18 bases sitting between them. Complete variable domain (other parts from reference TRBV5-4 and TRBJ1-1): ETGVTQSPTHLIKTRGQQVTLRCSSQSGHNTVSWYQQALGQGPQFIFQYYREEENGRGNFPPRFSGLQFPNYSSELNVNALELDDSALYLCASSSRRGRGTEAFFGQGTRLTVV.